This TCR beta chain came from a study of T cell responses to AZD1222 COVID-19 vaccine. The repertoire was sequenced with immunoSEQ multiplex PCR; TCRdb's copy has only in-frame clones and lacks some. Among approximately 110,000 clones listed, approximately 90% were seen once. About this clone: Its antigen is not known.

CDR1 is MNHEY and CDR2 is SMNVEV in the germline V gene (reference sequence). The length of the CDR3 is 13 residues. The V end was cut by 7 bases, the J end by 0 bases, with 8 bases between. Study-wide results and limits: Variant regions that are unmutated are reportedly the target of nearly half of spike-specific TCRs.

This material consisted of peripheral blood, taken on day 0 of AZD1222 vaccination. The V call is TRBV27, the J call TRBJ2-3; D gene ambiguous. The clonotype comes from an adult in good health. Written as DNA, the CDR3 is TGTGCCAGCACAGCAACTAGCACAGATACGCAGTATTTT. Residues: CASTATSTDTQYF.